A selection of T cell receptor beta chains follows, all from one sample in a study of shared clonotypes between healthy human individuals. The protocol was immunoSEQ multiplex PCR, while the TCRdb copy is restricted to in-frame clones and leaves out a portion. Here the sample spans around 1,900,000 clones, 80% to 95% being singletons. Sequencing used naive CD8+ T cells from PBMCs. Receptor source: a young man in good health. Some clones in this sample may be carry-over from other donors' samples. Both conserved end residues are part of each CDR3. A D gene is named only where the DNA matches it firmly.

>TRBV7-9|TRBJ2-7|TRBD1
CASSLGTGPYEQYF
TGTGCCAGCAGCTTAGGGACAGGCCCCTACGAGCAGTACTTC
>TRBV20-1|TRBJ2-1|-
CSASNSNEQFF
TGCAGTGCTAGCAACTCGAATGAGCAGTTCTTC
>TRBV29-1|TRBJ2-5|-
CSVESAPYGGGETQYF
TGCAGCGTTGAATCGGCCCCCTATGGGGGAGGAGAGACCCAGTACTTC
>TRBV4-3|TRBJ2-2|-
CASSQEAGLGWTGELFF
TGCGCCAGCAGCCAAGAGGCCGGACTCGGGTGGACCGGGGAGCTGTTTTTT
>TRBV7-9|TRBJ2-7|TRBD2
CASSRERERYEQYF
TGTGCCAGCAGCCGGGAGCGGGAGCGCTACGAGCAGTACTTC
>TRBV18|TRBJ2-5|-
CASSPPSWETQYF
TGTGCCAGCTCACCACCGTCGTGGGAGACCCAGTACTTC
>TRBV29-1|TRBJ2-2|-
CSVDGQGGGELFF
TGCAGCGTTGACGGGCAGGGCGGCGGGGAGCTGTTTTTT
>TRBV27|TRBJ1-1|-
CASSLGGGYTEAFF
TGTGCCAGCAGTTTAGGAGGGGGGTACACTGAAGCTTTCTTT
>TRBV25-1|TRBJ2-7|TRBD2
CASSEWEGFTYEQYF
TGTGCCAGCAGTGAATGGGAGGGTTTCACCTACGAGCAGTACTTC
>TRBV7-9|TRBJ2-4|TRBD2
CASSLVPGLARGAKNIQYF
TGTGCCAGCAGCTTAGTCCCGGGACTAGCGAGGGGCGCCAAAAACATTCAGTACTTC
>TRBV19|TRBJ1-2|TRBD1
CASSTRTGYGYTF
TGTGCCAGTAGCACCCGGACAGGGTATGGCTACACCTTC
>TRBV7-8|TRBJ2-6|-
CASSLGTPARGRGGANVLTF
TGTGCCAGCAGCTTAGGAACGCCGGCCCGCGGCCGGGGGGGGGCCAACGTCCTGACTTTC
>TRBV9|TRBJ2-7|-
CASSRDISYEQYF
TGTGCCAGCAGCCGGGACATATCCTACGAGCAGTACTTC
>TRBV28|TRBJ2-1|TRBD1
CASSPRTGLNEQFF
TGTGCCAGCAGTCCAAGGACAGGGTTGAATGAGCAGTTCTTC
>TRBV11-2|TRBJ2-7|-
CASSSWTEPSSYEQYF
TGTGCCAGCAGCTCCTGGACCGAGCCGAGCTCCTACGAGCAGTACTTC
>TRBV27|TRBJ2-1|-
CASSPWGMGPFTGNEQFF
TGTGCCAGCAGTCCTTGGGGTATGGGGCCTTTTACCGGCAATGAGCAGTTCTTC
>TRBV4-3|TRBJ2-2|TRBD2
CASSQLIGRANTGELFF
TGCGCCAGCAGCCAACTAATCGGGAGGGCGAACACCGGGGAGCTGTTTTTT
>TRBV9|TRBJ2-2|-
CASSVEEQGNTGELFF
TGTGCCAGCAGCGTAGAGGAACAGGGGAACACCGGGGAGCTGTTTTTT
>TRBV19|TRBJ1-2|TRBD1
CASSTDRQGAFYGYTF
TGTGCCAGTAGTACCGACAGACAGGGGGCGTTCTATGGCTACACCTTC
>TRBV10-3|TRBJ2-7|-
CAISEVQGIGRYEQYF
TGTGCCATCAGTGAGGTACAGGGGATCGGGAGGTACGAGCAGTACTTC
>TRBV7-8|TRBJ1-1|-
CASTPRVGGTEAFF
TGTGCCAGCACCCCGAGGGTAGGCGGCACTGAAGCTTTCTTT
>TRBV5-5|TRBJ2-1|-
CASSFSPGPNEQFF
TGTGCCAGCAGCTTTTCACCGGGTCCAAATGAGCAGTTCTTC
>TRBV7-9|TRBJ2-3|-
CASSLDWQFTDTQYF
TGTGCCAGCAGCTTAGATTGGCAGTTCACAGATACGCAGTATTTT
>TRBV27|TRBJ2-7|TRBD2
CASSPPGLAGGYEQYF
TGTGCCAGCAGTCCGCCGGGACTAGCGGGAGGGTACGAGCAGTACTTC
>TRBV29-1|TRBJ1-1|-
CSVIASTEAFF
TGCAGCGTCATAGCGAGCACTGAAGCTTTCTTT
>TRBV15|TRBJ1-5|-
CATSPGESNQPQHF
TGTGCCACCTCGCCTGGAGAGAGCAATCAGCCCCAGCATTTT
>TRBV13|TRBJ2-5|TRBD1
CASSSGQGRETQYF
TGTGCCAGCAGCTCGGGACAGGGGAGGGAGACCCAGTACTTC
>TRBV2|TRBJ1-1|-
CASSDTWGDGEAFF
TGTGCCAGCAGTGATACATGGGGCGACGGTGAAGCTTTCTTT
>TRBV5-6|TRBJ2-1|-
CASSLWGFSYNEQFF
TGTGCCAGCAGCTTGTGGGGGTTCTCCTACAATGAGCAGTTCTTC